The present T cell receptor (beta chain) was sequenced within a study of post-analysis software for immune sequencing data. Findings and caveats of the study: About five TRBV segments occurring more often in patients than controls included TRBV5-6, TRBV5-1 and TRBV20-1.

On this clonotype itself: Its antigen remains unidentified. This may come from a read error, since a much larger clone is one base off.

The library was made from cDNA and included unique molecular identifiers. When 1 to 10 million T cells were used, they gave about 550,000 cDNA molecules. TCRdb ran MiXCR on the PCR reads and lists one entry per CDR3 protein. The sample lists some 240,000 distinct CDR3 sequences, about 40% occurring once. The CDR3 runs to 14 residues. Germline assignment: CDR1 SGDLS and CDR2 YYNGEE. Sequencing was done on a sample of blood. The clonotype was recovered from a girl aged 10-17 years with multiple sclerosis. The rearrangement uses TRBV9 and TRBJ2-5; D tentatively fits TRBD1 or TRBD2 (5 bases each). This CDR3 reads CTSSVGEGLETQYF. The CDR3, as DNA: TGTACCAGCAGCGTAGGAGAGGGGCTGGAGACCCAGTACTTC.